Listed below are T cell receptor beta chains from one sample, sequenced in a study of T-cell memory formation after mild COVID-19. MiXCR was run by TCRdb on the 5' RACE reads, yielding one entry per CDR3 protein. The repertoire holds 50,000 or so distinct CDR3 sequences, with 9.3% as singletons. Sequencing was performed on PBMCs or a T cell subset sorted from them (not recorded which). The receptor set was obtained from an adult woman who had mild COVID-19 (a few samples of this study predate the infection). Cell type and time point are not known. CDR3s include the opening cysteine and the closing phenylalanine or tryptophan. Fields, in order: J gene, V gene, CDR3 length, CDR3 protein.

j_gene: TRBJ1-5
v_gene: TRBV5-6
len: 15
CDR3aa: CASSWGPGTDQPQHF

j_gene: TRBJ2-1
v_gene: TRBV2
len: 14
CDR3aa: CASRKDRGPGEQFF

j_gene: TRBJ1-5
v_gene: TRBV9
len: 14
CDR3aa: CASSPAGGGQPQHF

j_gene: TRBJ1-4
v_gene: TRBV7-9
len: 16
CDR3aa: CASSPPLGGANEKLFF

j_gene: TRBJ2-1
v_gene: TRBV11-2
len: 17
CDR3aa: CASSFISGDRGSWEQFF

j_gene: TRBJ2-3
v_gene: TRBV5-5
len: 17
CDR3aa: CASKQLLGGHSTDTQYF

j_gene: TRBJ2-1
v_gene: TRBV6-2/TRBV6-3
len: 14
CDR3aa: CASSYDTPGNEQFF

j_gene: TRBJ2-1
v_gene: TRBV7-8
len: 17
CDR3aa: CASGRAKAGSSYNEQFF

j_gene: TRBJ1-1
v_gene: TRBV7-9
len: 13
CDR3aa: CASSFPVSTEAFF

j_gene: TRBJ1-6
v_gene: TRBV5-1
len: 15
CDR3aa: CASSTGQGLNSPLHF

j_gene: TRBJ1-2
v_gene: TRBV30
len: 15
CDR3aa: CAWRVPTGDGAGYTF

j_gene: TRBJ1-2
v_gene: TRBV5-4
len: 17
CDR3aa: CASSLTGDLALNYGYTF

j_gene: TRBJ2-5
v_gene: TRBV27
len: 16
CDR3aa: CASSLHGRVEGETQYF

j_gene: TRBJ2-7
v_gene: TRBV20-1
len: 12
CDR3aa: CSARDLTYEQYF

j_gene: TRBJ1-5
v_gene: TRBV20-1
len: 17
CDR3aa: CSAISGQGIGGNQPQHF

j_gene: TRBJ1-5
v_gene: TRBV29-1
len: 13
CDR3aa: CSVGWTGDQPQHF

j_gene: TRBJ2-1
v_gene: TRBV20-1
len: 15
CDR3aa: CSARDGLAGYNEQFF

j_gene: TRBJ1-6
v_gene: TRBV30
len: 15
CDR3aa: CAWILRDRANSPLHF

j_gene: TRBJ2-1
v_gene: TRBV7-7
len: 15
CDR3aa: CASSLGRGGHNEQFF

j_gene: TRBJ2-5
v_gene: TRBV7-9
len: 14
CDR3aa: CASSLAGLKETQYF

j_gene: TRBJ1-3
v_gene: TRBV3-1
len: 14
CDR3aa: CASSQGTARNTIYF

j_gene: TRBJ2-1
v_gene: TRBV4-3
len: 14
CDR3aa: CASSQGREANEQFF

j_gene: TRBJ2-7
v_gene: TRBV5-1
len: 12
CDR3aa: CASSLVGYEQYF

j_gene: TRBJ1-1
v_gene: TRBV29-1
len: 15
CDR3aa: CSVEVGVENRAEAFF

j_gene: TRBJ1-2
v_gene: TRBV20-1
len: 13
CDR3aa: CSARDGPGSGYTF

j_gene: TRBJ2-1
v_gene: TRBV5-4
len: 14
CDR3aa: CASRSGPVLNEQFF

j_gene: TRBJ1-2
v_gene: TRBV7-9
len: 15
CDR3aa: CASSPPTGKYNGYTF

j_gene: TRBJ2-7
v_gene: TRBV7-3
len: 16
CDR3aa: CASSPYAGGVRNEQYF

j_gene: TRBJ2-1
v_gene: TRBV24-1
len: 23
CDR3aa: CATSVTSAKGLADPERTYNEQFF

j_gene: TRBJ2-1
v_gene: TRBV7-6
len: 16
CDR3aa: CASSLGRGDWNNEQFF

j_gene: TRBJ2-1
v_gene: TRBV7-7
len: 16
CDR3aa: CASSPIAGAPYNEQFF

j_gene: TRBJ1-1
v_gene: TRBV12-3/TRBV12-4
len: 14
CDR3aa: CASSLNSGGTEAFF

j_gene: TRBJ2-7
v_gene: TRBV21-1
len: 10
CDR3aa: CEGRGYEQYF